This T cell receptor beta chain was recovered during a study of blood T cell repertoires in COVID-19. At the level of the study: There were acute and convalescent COVID-19 samples, and they came from the United States, Italy and Spain. The cDNA or gDNA used as material had been derived from T cells, B-cell-depleted T cells, or PBMCs.

Trimming removed 4 bases from V and 7 bases from J, with 15 bases in between. Germline assignment: CDR1 SGHDT and CDR2 YYEEEE. This CDR3 is built from 14 residues. Per the study methods: Reference gene primer amplification yielded estimated nucleated cell counts. TCRdb keeps only in-frame clones here, not all; method: immunoSEQ multiplex PCR. The V and J calls and clone size come from that table; D and trimming were worked out from the DNA. The sample contains 150,000 to 200,000 clones, 79% of which appear only once. The chain joins TRBV5-6 to TRBJ2-4; weak D call: TRBD1 (6 bases). Material for sequencing was peripheral blood. The source of this sequence is a man in his 60s with active or convalescent COVID-19. CDR3: CASSQDRAWNIQYF. Written as DNA, the CDR3 is TGTGCCAGCAGCCAGGACAGAGCTTGGAACATTCAGTACTTC.